This T cell receptor (beta chain) was retrieved from a study of long-term antiretroviral therapy in people with HIV. Regarding the study as a whole: CDR3 lengths in HIV samples spanned a narrower range than controls.

Comment on this clone: What it recognizes is unknown.

Germline loops: CDR1 LNHDA, CDR2 SQIVND (reference sequence). The length of the CDR3 is 17 residues. The junction had 12 bases not matched to a gene; V was cut back by 4 bases and J by 11 bases. The assay, immunoSEQ v3.0, was run at survey level. Sequencing had a target that covered about 40,000-50,000 T-cell genomes per sample. The data were produced by immunoSEQ multiplex PCR, yet TCRdb's version contains in-frame clones alone and is incomplete. The sample carries 25,000 to 30,000 clones, around four fifths recorded once. This receptor was taken from a man in his forties or fifties with HIV. The specimen comprised unsorted PBMCs, sampled 2.9 years after starting antiretroviral therapy. The chain joins TRBV19 to TRBJ2-6, with 12 bases matching TRBD1. This CDR3 reads CASSKGQGAFILDVLTF. DNA of the CDR3: TGTGCCAGTAGTAAGGGACAGGGGGCCTTCATCCTAGACGTCCTGACTTTC.